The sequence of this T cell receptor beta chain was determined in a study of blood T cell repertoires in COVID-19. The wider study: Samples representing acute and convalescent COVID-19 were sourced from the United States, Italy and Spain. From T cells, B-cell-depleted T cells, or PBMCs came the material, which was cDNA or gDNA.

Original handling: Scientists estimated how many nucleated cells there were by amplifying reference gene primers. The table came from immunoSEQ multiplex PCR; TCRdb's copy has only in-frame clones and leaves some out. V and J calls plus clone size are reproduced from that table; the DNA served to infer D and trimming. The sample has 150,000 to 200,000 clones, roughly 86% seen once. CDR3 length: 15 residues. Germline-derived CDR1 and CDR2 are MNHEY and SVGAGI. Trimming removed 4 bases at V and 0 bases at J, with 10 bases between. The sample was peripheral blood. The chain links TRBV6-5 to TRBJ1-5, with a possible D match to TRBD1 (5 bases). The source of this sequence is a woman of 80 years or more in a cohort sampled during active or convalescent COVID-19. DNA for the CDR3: TGTGCCAGCAGTTCAGGGTTGCTTAGCAATCAGCCCCAGCATTTT. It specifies CASSSGLLSNQPQHF.